This TCR beta chain was documented in a study of blood T cell repertoires in COVID-19. About the study: Researchers got acute and convalescent COVID-19 samples from the United States, Italy and Spain. T cells, B-cell-depleted T cells, or PBMCs provided the cDNA or gDNA that served as material.

Using immunoSEQ multiplex PCR, the repertoire was profiled, and TCRdb retains in-frame clones only, with some absent. The sample lists approximately 290,000 clones; more than 85% were seen once. The CDR3 is made up of 15 amino acids. V lost 6 bases and J lost 4, with 16 bases in between. Per germline, CDR1 MNHEY and CDR2 SVGAGI. V usage is TRBV6-5 and J usage is TRBJ1-5; weak D call: TRBD1 (5 bases). Source material: peripheral blood. The source of this sequence is a man aged 30 to 39 with acute or convalescent COVID-19. The CDR3 loop is CASRSQTAINQPQHF. The CDR3 DNA reads TGTGCCAGCAGATCTCAGACAGCGATTAATCAGCCCCAGCATTTT.